Reported below is one TCR beta chain. The data are from a study of identical twins. TCRdb re-analysed the 5' RACE reads in MiXCR, keeping a single row per CDR3 protein. There are 1.5 million to 2 million distinct CDR3 sequences in the sample; around a third occur only once, and more than 0.25% lies in the top ten. The sequenced material came from cord blood. This receptor was obtained from a newborn girl in good health.

The CDR3 sequence is CASSYSSRGGEKLFF. The CDR3, as DNA: TGTGCCAGCAGTTACTCGAGCAGGGGGGGTGAAAAACTGTTTTTT. The rearrangement uses TRBV6-5 and TRBJ1-4; the match to TRBD1 covers 7 bases. Germline loops: CDR1 MNHEY, CDR2 SVGAGI. The CDR3 is 15 amino acids. V was pared by 0 bases and J by 7 bases, with 5 bases of the junction left unmatched.